Below are 16 T cell receptor beta chains sequenced from a single sample in a study of cytomegalovirus exposure and HLA in healthy donors. Primers included in the PCR were 60 Vbeta and 13 Jbeta primers. The method was immunoSEQ multiplex PCR; TCRdb's version includes in-frame clones alone and lacks a portion of them. This table has around 200,000 clones, around three quarters appearing once. What was sequenced was PBMCs. These receptors came from a woman in her twenties or thirties in good health and CMV-seropositive.

The chain links TRBV7-9 to TRBJ1-5; tentatively, D is TRBD1 (6 bases). The CDR3 is 16 residues long. Germline V gene lookup returns CDR1 SEHNR and CDR2 FQNEAQ (reference sequence). The V gene lost 1 base and the J gene lost 1 base, with 11 bases spanning the gap. This CDR3 reads CASSLEGRGSNQPQHF. CDR3 coding DNA: TGTGCCAGCAGCTTAGAAGGCAGGGGAAGCAATCAGCCCCAGCATTTT. Full variable domain (missing parts from reference TRBV7-9 and TRBJ1-5): DTGVSQNPRHKITKRGQNVTFRCDPISEHNRLYWYRQTLGQGPEFLTYFQNEAQLEKSRLLSDRFSAERPKGSFSTLEIQRTEQGDSAMYLCASSLEGRGSNQPQHFGDGTRLSIL.

The chain employs TRBV19 and TRBJ2-1; no definite D call. V lost 8 bases, J lost 0 bases, and 11 bases lay in between. This CDR3 contains 14 residues. In germline, CDR1 is LNHDA, CDR2 SQIVND (reference sequence). CDR3 protein: CASERVGSYNEQFF. Written as DNA, the CDR3 is TGTGCCAGTGAACGGGTGGGCTCCTACAATGAGCAGTTCTTC.

The J gene is TRBJ1-1, the V gene TRBV9; 8 bases agree with TRBD1. Unmatched junction bases numbered 10, after V lost 0 bases and J lost 0 bases. Germline V gene lookup returns CDR1 SGDLS and CDR2 YYNGEE. This CDR3 contains 18 residues. CDR3 DNA: TGTGCCAGCAGCGTAGCTGGATACCGGACAGGGATGAACACTGAAGCTTTCTTT. It encodes CASSVAGYRTGMNTEAFF.

V usage is TRBV5-4 and J usage is TRBJ2-3; 9 nucleotides line up with TRBD1. This CDR3 has 15 residues. Germline CDR1 SGHNT, CDR2 YYREEE (reference sequence). V lost 3 bases and J lost 4; bases outside the gene matches: 6. CDR3 sequence reads: CASSSTQGASDTQYF. The CDR3 DNA reads as TGTGCCAGCAGCTCCACACAGGGGGCTTCAGATACGCAGTATTTT.

The V gene is TRBV19, the J gene TRBJ1-5; 10 positions match TRBD1. V gave up 10 bases and J gave up 10 bases; unmatched junction bases: 13. From germline, CDR1 is LNHDA and CDR2 SQIVND (reference sequence). The CDR3 spans 14 residues. In DNA form, the CDR3 reads TGTGCCACCCACCGGAGAGGACAGGGGGAACCCCAGCATTTT. It specifies CATHRRGQGEPQHF.

This clone was detected only a few times. V and J are TRBV11-2 and TRBJ1-5; 8 bases map to TRBD1. J gave up 6 bases and V 5 bases, and 6 bases lay outside the gene matches. This CDR3 comprises 14 residues. CDR1 is SGHAT and CDR2 is FQNNGV in the germline V gene. CDR3 region: CASSPNRGGQPQHF. The CDR3 nucleotides read TGTGCCAGCAGCCCCAACAGGGGGGGTCAGCCCCAGCATTTT. The variable domain in full, with the rest retrieved from reference TRBV11-2 and TRBJ1-5, is EAGVAQSPRYKIIEKRQSVAFWCNPISGHATLYWYQQILGQGPKLLIQFQNNGVVDDSQLPKDRFSAERLKGVDSTLKIQPAKLEDSAVYLCASSPNRGGQPQHFGDGTRLSIL.

The chain recombines TRBV7-8 with TRBJ2-3; maybe TRBD2 (6 bases). The CDR3 covers 12 residues. Germline CDR1 SGHVS, CDR2 FQNEAQ. Trimming pared 5 bases from V and 4 bases from J, leaving 7 bases between. For the CDR3, the DNA is TGTGCCAGCAGCACTAGCCCAGATACGCAGTATTTT. This sequence encodes CASSTSPDTQYF.

The V gene is TRBV2, the J gene TRBJ1-6, with unresolved D. V lost 8 bases and J 0 bases, leaving 17 bases between the germline ends. Germline V gene data show CDR1 as SNHLY and CDR2 as FYNNEI. This CDR3 comprises 17 residues. CDR3 DNA sequence: TGTGCCAGCGTTGGTGAAATACCGAGCTCCTATAATTCACCCCTCCACTTT. It specifies CASVGEIPSSYNSPLHF. The full variable domain, completed using reference TRBV2 and TRBJ1-6, is EPEVTQTPSHQVTQMGQEVILRCVPISNHLYFYWYRQILGQKVEFLVSFYNNEISEKSEIFDDQFSVERPDGSNFTLKIRSTKLEDSAMYFCASVGEIPSSYNSPLHFGNGTRLTVT.

The chain joins TRBV29-1 to TRBJ2-2; 7 positions agree with TRBD1. Germline loops: CDR1 SQVTM, CDR2 ANQGSEA. V was clipped by 4 bases and J by 4 bases; unmatched bases: 3. The CDR3 is 13 amino acids. Here the CDR3 DNA reads TGCAGCGTTGCACAGGGGAGCACCGGGGAGCTGTTTTTT. Amino acids: CSVAQGSTGELFF.

The J gene is TRBJ1-1, the V gene TRBV6-1; possible D gene TRBD1, 5 bases. There are 15 residues in the CDR3. CDR1 is MNHNS, CDR2 SASEGT, per germline. V was trimmed by 5 bases and J by 4 bases, leaving 17 bases between them. CDR3 loop: CASSSLGGFATEAFF. CDR3 sequence (DNA): TGTGCCAGCAGTTCTCTGGGGGGGTTCGCCACTGAAGCTTTCTTT.

This clone has a single count. CDR3: CASSWQGVRTEAFF. The CDR3 nucleotides read TGTGCCAGCAGCTGGCAGGGGGTAAGGACTGAAGCTTTCTTT. The chain carries TRBV11-2 and TRBJ1-1; the match to TRBD1 covers 7 bases. The CDR3 has 14 residues. V trimming: 4 bases; J trimming: 5 bases; junction bases outside the gene matches: 7. In germline, CDR1 is SGHAT, CDR2 FQNNGV.

The gene calls are TRBV10-3 and TRBJ2-5; TRBD1 is a possible D gene (5 bases). Trimming stripped 3 bases from V and 1 base from J, with 9 bases between. The CDR3 length is 14 residues. The germline CDR1 and CDR2 sequences are ENHRY and SYGVKD. CDR3 DNA sequence: TGTGCCATCAGTGACTCAACAGGCCAAGAGACCCAGTACTTC. Residues: CAISDSTGQETQYF.

This chain joins TRBV2 and TRBJ2-1; D not certain. V was shortened by 0 bases and J by 0 bases, with 3 bases between the two germline ends. Germline CDR1 reads SNHLY; CDR2 reads FYNNEI. The length of the CDR3 is 14 residues. CDR3 bases: TGTGCCAGCAGTGAAGCGTACTCCTACAATGAGCAGTTCTTC. It codes for CASSEAYSYNEQFF.

The chain carries TRBV29-1 and TRBJ1-4; TRBD1 aligns across 7 bases. CDR1 is SQVTM and CDR2 is ANQGSEA in the germline V gene. The trim removed 7 bases at V and 8 bases at J, leaving 10 bases unmatched. The CDR3 is 13 amino acids. The CDR3 here is CSAGSGGSEKLFF. The CDR3 bases are TGCAGCGCGGGGTCAGGGGGAAGCGAAAAACTGTTTTTT.

The chain recombines TRBV5-1 with TRBJ1-2, with D possibly TRBD1 on 5 matching bases. Germline V gene sequence: CDR1 SGHRS, CDR2 YFSETQ. The CDR3 is 16 amino acids. V was cut by 2 bases and J by 0 bases, with 14 bases left in between. CDR3 protein: CASSFLGTGANYGYTF. Here the CDR3 DNA reads TGCGCCAGCAGCTTTTTAGGGACGGGAGCTAACTATGGCTACACCTTC.

This sequence joins TRBV9 and TRBJ1-1; no definite D call. The V end lost 4 bases, the J end lost 2 bases, and 9 bases lay between the germline ends. Germline V gene lookup returns CDR1 SGDLS and CDR2 YYNGEE. The CDR3 covers 13 residues. Written as DNA, the CDR3 is TGTGCCAGCAGCCGGGGTTTTAACACTGAAGCTTTCTTT. Translated: CASSRGFNTEAFF.